This T cell receptor (beta chain) was retrieved from a study of T-cell memory formation after mild COVID-19. As for the study in general: Largely, TCR clusters stayed within a single donor.

This clonotype was detected a few times. Its antigen is undetermined. TCRdb reprocessed the 5' RACE reads via MiXCR and lists one record per CDR3 protein. The repertoire holds about 100,000 distinct CDR3 sequences, with around 17% as singletons. Whole-study findings and limits: Clones that contracted clustered mainly in CM and EM if CD4+ and in EMRA if CD8+. Pre-infection memory contained some responding clones, which suggested that cross-reactive memory had joined. CD4+ bias marked clones expanding day 15 to 37, unlike balanced contracting clones.

This CDR3 has 15 residues. The ends lost 0 bases at V and 5 bases at J; junction bases unmatched: 5. CDR1 and CDR2 from the germline V gene are SGHTA and FQGNSA. This chain connects TRBV7-2 to TRBJ2-7; TRBD1 matches at 9 bases. This sequence originates from a man between 18 and 29 years old who had mild COVID-19 (a few samples of this study predate the infection). Cell type and time point are not known. Sequenced: PBMCs or a T cell subset sorted from them (not recorded which). CDR3 coding DNA: TGTGCCAGCAGCTTAGCCGGACAGGGGTACCACGAGCAGTACTTC. This translates into CASSLAGQGYHEQYF.